A single sample is the source of the 20 T cell receptor beta chains below, sequenced in a study of blood T cell repertoires in COVID-19. Profiling relied on immunoSEQ multiplex PCR, and the TCRdb table lists in-frame clones only, not all of them. The sample has about 190,000 clones, 65% to 80% seen once. Specimen: peripheral blood. These receptors were collected from a man between 50 and 59 years old who had recovered from COVID-19.

This clone was seen a few times. J is TRBJ2-7 and V is TRBV27; 12 positions match TRBD2. The V gene's germline CDR1 is MNHEY and CDR2 SMNVEV (reference sequence). J lost 1 base, V lost 7 bases, and 5 bases had no gene match. The CDR3 runs 15 residues. Here the CDR3 DNA reads TGTGCCAGCACCCTGACTAGCGGGAGTTCCTACGAGCAGTACTTC. It yields the protein CASTLTSGSSYEQYF.

The chain employs TRBV5-5 and TRBJ2-2; no clear D gene. Trimming shortened V by 1 base and J by 2 bases, and 6 bases separated the two germline ends. CDR1 SGHKS and CDR2 YYEKEE come from the germline V gene (reference sequence). This CDR3 is 14 amino acids long. In nucleotides, the CDR3 is TGTGCCAGCAGCTTGACGGGTAACACCGGGGAGCTGTTTTTT. Protein product: CASSLTGNTGELFF. Combining the CDR3 with reference TRBV5-5 and TRBJ2-2 gives the whole variable domain DAGVTQSPTHLIKTRGQQVTLRCSPISGHKSVSWYQQVLGQGPQFIFQYYEKEERGRGNFPDRFSARQFPNYSSELNVNALLLGDSALYLCASSLTGNTGELFFGEGSRLTVL.

The chain links TRBV7-2 to TRBJ2-1; maybe TRBD2 (6 bases). The ends were cut back, 7 bases at V and 5 bases at J, with 21 bases in the middle. This CDR3 has 16 residues. Germline loops: CDR1 SGHTA, CDR2 FQGNSA. CDR3: CASIPRGSGANNEQFF. The CDR3 nucleotides read TGTGCCAGCATCCCCCGAGGTAGCGGCGCCAACAATGAGCAGTTCTTC.

The V call is TRBV12-3 or TRBV12-4, the J call TRBJ2-1; D uncertain. V was trimmed by 3 bases and J by 8 bases, leaving 5 bases between them. This CDR3 comprises 11 residues. The CDR3 spells CASSLGYEQFF. For the CDR3, the DNA is TGTGCCAGCAGTTTGGGCTATGAGCAGTTCTTC.

This clone was counted a few times. The rearrangement joins TRBV7-9 to TRBJ1-2, with TRBD1 identical over 12 bases. CDR3 length: 14 amino acids. Germline V CDR1 and CDR2: SEHNR, FQNEAQ (reference sequence). CDR3 loop: CAGTRGTGGSGYTF. CDR3 nucleotides: TGTGCGGGGACCAGGGGGACAGGGGGCTCTGGCTACACCTTC.

V gene TRBV7-8 combines with J gene TRBJ2-7; 12 bases match TRBD2. Per germline, CDR1 SGHVS and CDR2 FQNEAQ. The CDR3 totals 15 residues. V was clipped by 5 bases and J by 7 bases; unmatched bases: 9. CDR3 protein: CASSVRLAGEGEQYF. CDR3 nucleotides: TGTGCCAGCAGCGTGAGACTAGCGGGAGAGGGGGAGCAGTACTTC.

This clone is a singleton in its sample. The rearrangement joins TRBV29-1 to TRBJ2-7, with D possibly matching TRBD1 (6 bases). CDR3 size: 14 residues. The germline V gene has CDR1 SQVTM and CDR2 ANQGSEA. Trimming took 4 bases from V and 5 from J, leaving 18 bases between them. CDR3 loop: CSVALAEQGNEQYF. The CDR3 DNA follows: TGCAGCGTTGCCCTCGCAGAACAGGGAAACGAGCAGTACTTC.

The chain combines TRBV11-2 with TRBJ2-7, with D tentatively TRBD1 (6 bases). V lost 5 bases and J 0 bases, leaving 14 bases between the germline ends. The CDR3 consists of 15 residues. Per the germline V gene, CDR1 is SGHAT and CDR2 is FQNNGV. CDR3 residues: CASSLTGSASYEQYF. The CDR3 DNA follows: TGTGCCAGCAGCCTAACAGGGAGCGCCTCCTACGAGCAGTACTTC.

The J gene is TRBJ2-5, the V gene TRBV11-2; D perhaps matches TRBD1 (5 bases). Germline CDR1 SGHAT, CDR2 FQNNGV. Trimming cost V 1 base and J 5 bases, with 14 bases left between them. The length of the CDR3 is 15 residues. CDR3 sequence (DNA): TGTGCCAGCAGCTTAGTTACGCAGGGCGCGGAGACCCAGTACTTC. As protein: CASSLVTQGAETQYF.

The rearrangement links TRBV3-1 (or the pseudogene TRBV3-2) to TRBJ2-1, with 11 bases matching TRBD2. Per the germline V gene, CDR1 is LGHDT and CDR2 is YNNKEL (reference sequence). V trimming: 4 bases; J trimming: 3 bases; junction bases outside the gene matches: 5. The CDR3 consists of 16 residues. CDR3: CASSLAGTSGYNEQFF. For the CDR3, the DNA is TGTGCCAGCAGCCTAGCCGGGACTAGCGGCTACAATGAGCAGTTCTTC.

The chain is built from TRBV19 and TRBJ1-2, with D possibly TRBD1 on 6 matching bases. This CDR3 is built from 19 residues. Looked up from germline, CDR1 is LNHDA and CDR2 is SQIVND (reference sequence). Trimming cost V 3 bases and J 3 bases, with 26 bases left between them. The CDR3 loop is CASSIPSHRTAWSDYGYTF. DNA for the CDR3: TGTGCCAGTAGTATTCCTTCTCATCGGACAGCCTGGTCGGACTATGGCTACACCTTC.

This clone appeared a single time. V usage is TRBV7-2 and J usage is TRBJ2-7, with D possibly TRBD1 on 6 matching bases. The V end lost 5 bases, the J end lost 6 bases, and 17 bases lay between the germline ends. Per germline, CDR1 SGHTA and CDR2 FQGNSA. The CDR3 has 14 amino acids. The CDR3 region is CASSQQGNWGEQYF. The DNA of the CDR3 is TGTGCCAGCAGCCAACAGGGCAATTGGGGCGAGCAGTACTTC.

In its sample, this clone was seen once. This sequence joins TRBV27 and TRBJ2-1; D remains ambiguous. Trimming removed 8 bases from V and 0 bases from J, with 20 bases in between. The CDR3 has 17 amino acids. Germline assignment: CDR1 MNHEY and CDR2 SMNVEV (reference sequence). CDR3 nucleotides: TGTGCCAGCCGACCCAAAGTGGCTTGGAGCTCCTACAATGAGCAGTTCTTC. It encodes CASRPKVAWSSYNEQFF.

The chain recombines TRBV4-3 with TRBJ2-7; D gene ambiguous. Germline lookup yields CDR1 LGHNA and CDR2 YSLEER. CDR3 size: 13 residues. The V end lost 0 bases, the J end lost 2 bases, and 5 bases lay between the germline ends. CDR3 sequence: CASSQEFTYEQYF. DNA for the CDR3: TGCGCCAGCAGCCAAGAATTCACCTACGAGCAGTACTTC.

The chain couples TRBV19 to TRBJ2-5; TRBD2 agrees at 7 bases. The ends lost 4 bases at V and 5 bases at J; junction bases unmatched: 13. This CDR3 region has 16 residues. Germline CDR1 and CDR2: LNHDA and SQIVND (reference sequence). The CDR3 sequence is CASSRGGSTLRETQYF. The CDR3 DNA sequence: TGTGCCAGTAGTAGGGGCGGGAGTACATTGCGGGAGACCCAGTACTTC.

The rearrangement joins TRBV3-1 (or the pseudogene TRBV3-2) to TRBJ1-5, with 8 bases fitting TRBD1. The CDR3 loop spans 16 amino acids. Unmatched junction bases numbered 7, after V lost 3 bases and J lost 3 bases. Germline assignment: CDR1 LGHDT and CDR2 YNNKEL (reference sequence). The CDR3 loop is CASSHWTGWVNQPQHF. CDR3 nucleotide sequence: TGTGCCAGCAGCCACTGGACAGGGTGGGTCAATCAGCCCCAGCATTTT.

The chain employs TRBV5-4 and TRBJ2-3; 14 bases fit TRBD2. The CDR3 spans 17 residues. V lost 3 bases, J lost 5 bases, and 8 bases stayed unmatched. The germline V gene encodes CDR1 SGHNT and CDR2 YYREEE (reference sequence). CDR3 sequence (DNA): TGTGCCAGCAGCTCCGGGACTAGCGGGAGACGCCTAGATACGCAGTATTTT. Its translation: CASSSGTSGRRLDTQYF.

The J gene is TRBJ2-7, the V gene TRBV10-3, with TRBD1 as a possible D gene (6 bases). CDR3 size: 13 residues. V was clipped by 11 bases and J by 2 bases, with 16 bases between them. In germline, CDR1 is ENHRY, CDR2 SYGVKD. The CDR3 sequence: CAAHGGVPYEQYF. The CDR3 nucleotides are TGTGCCGCGCATGGGGGCGTTCCCTACGAGCAGTACTTC.

The rearrangement joins TRBV7-3 to TRBJ2-3; D is possibly TRBD2 (5 bases). The CDR3 extends over 16 amino acids. V was shortened by 2 bases and J by 8 bases, with 20 bases between the two germline ends. Germline CDR1 is SGHTA and CDR2 is FQGTGA. CDR3 nucleotide sequence: TGTGCCAGCAGCTTAGCCGGGGTGAGCGTCGGAGGTACGCAGTATTTT. Translated: CASSLAGVSVGGTQYF.

The chain joins TRBV11-2 to TRBJ2-2; 7 nucleotides agree with TRBD2. There are 15 residues in the CDR3. Germline-derived CDR1 and CDR2 are SGHAT and FQNNGV. Losses at the gene ends were 2 bases for V and 6 bases for J; bases not matched to a gene: 6. CDR3 region: CASSLIGLESGELFF. The CDR3 nucleotides are TGTGCCAGCAGCTTAATAGGACTAGAATCCGGGGAGCTGTTTTTT.